The 19 T cell receptor beta chains reported below all come from one sample, sequenced in a study of blood T cell repertoires in COVID-19. The repertoire was sequenced with immunoSEQ multiplex PCR; TCRdb's copy has only in-frame clones and lacks some. The table includes more than 95,000 clones, 75% to 90% detected once. Sequencing was carried out using peripheral blood. The receptors derive from a man between 60 and 75 years old with acute or convalescent COVID-19.

The chain has TRBV25-1 and TRBJ2-2; TRBD2 agrees at 10 bases. The germline V gene has CDR1 MGHDK and CDR2 SYGVNS. This CDR3 region has 16 residues. With V trimmed by 6 bases and J by 5 bases, 9 bases remained unmatched. The CDR3 is CASSGLAGVSTGELFF. CDR3 DNA: TGTGCCAGCAGCGGGCTAGCGGGAGTTTCTACCGGGGAGCTGTTTTTT.

The rearrangement joins TRBV11-2 to TRBJ2-1, with D possibly matching TRBD1 (5 bases). The germline CDR1 and CDR2 sequences are SGHAT and FQNNGV. The V gene lost 3 bases and the J gene lost 10 bases, with 13 bases spanning the gap. There are 13 residues in the CDR3. The CDR3, as DNA: TGTGCCAGCAGCTTGACAGTCGTTGGGGAGCAGTTCTTC. It codes for CASSLTVVGEQFF.

This clone was picked up one time. The rearrangement links TRBV9 to TRBJ1-1, with D possibly matching TRBD1 (5 bases). This CDR3 is built from 14 residues. In germline, CDR1 is SGDLS, CDR2 YYNGEE. Trimming left V 0 bases short and J 8 bases short, with 14 bases between. The CDR3 loop reads CASSVGRGTREAFF. In DNA, the CDR3 is TGTGCCAGCAGCGTAGGGAGGGGCACGAGGGAAGCTTTCTTT.

The chain employs TRBV10-2 and TRBJ2-1; 7 nucleotides agree with TRBD1. The ends lost 7 bases at V and 5 bases at J; junction bases unmatched: 14. The V gene's germline CDR1 is WSHSY and CDR2 SAAADI. The length of the CDR3 is 16 residues. The CDR3 protein is CASTPRTGRGNNEQFF. CDR3 sequence (DNA): TGCGCCAGCACTCCAAGGACAGGAAGGGGTAACAATGAGCAGTTCTTC.

The chain uses TRBV28 and TRBJ2-7; 9 nucleotides match TRBD2. This CDR3 is built from 16 residues. The V and J ends lost 6 bases and 0 bases, in that order; junction bases with no gene match: 9. Germline CDR1 and CDR2: MDHEN and SYDVKM. For the CDR3, the DNA is TGTGCCAGCAGATTGGGGGGAGCGGGAGGCTCCTACGAGCAGTACTTC. Translated: CASRLGGAGGSYEQYF.

V is TRBV28 and J is TRBJ2-7; TRBD1 is a possible D gene (7 bases). The V gene's germline CDR1 is MDHEN and CDR2 SYDVKM. This CDR3 is 15 amino acids long. The V end was cut by 6 bases, the J end by 6 bases, with 21 bases between. This CDR3 is CASSPPDREEREQYF. The CDR3, as DNA: TGTGCCAGCAGCCCTCCCGACAGGGAGGAGCGCGAGCAGTACTTC.

The gene calls are TRBV21-1 and TRBJ2-5; the table names TRBD2, a call not compared with the DNA. TRBV21-1 is designated a pseudogene. This CDR3 has 19 residues. The CDR3 DNA reads TGTGCCAGCAGCAAAGCCGGCAGGGGAGGCGGGAGGGCACAAGAGACCCAGTACTTC. As protein: CASSKAGRGGGRAQETQYF.

The chain links TRBV27 to TRBJ2-1, with 7 bases identical to TRBD2. Unmatched junction bases numbered 4, after V lost 4 bases and J lost 4 bases. Germline V lookup: CDR1 MNHEY, CDR2 SMNVEV (reference sequence). This CDR3 has 14 residues. The CDR3 spells CASSWTRIYNEQFF. The CDR3 DNA follows: TGTGCCAGCAGTTGGACTAGAATTTACAATGAGCAGTTCTTC.

As concerns this clone: Germline is not matched at one junction end, which may reflect a read error. Here the CDR3 DNA reads TGCGCCAGCAGGTTGGGAGGGGGTGCAGATAATTCACCCCTCCACTTT. Its translation: CASRLGGGADNSPLHF. The chain is built from TRBV5-1 and TRBJ1-6; tentatively, D is TRBD1 (6 bases). Looked up from germline, CDR1 is SGHRS and CDR2 is YFSETQ. The CDR3 consists of 16 residues.

The V and J genes are TRBV4-1 and TRBJ1-5; D is perhaps TRBD1 (5 bases). The CDR3 has 15 amino acids. Trimming pared 6 bases from V and 0 bases from J, leaving 12 bases between. CDR1 MGHRA and CDR2 YSYEKL come from the germline V gene. As DNA, the CDR3 is TGCGCCAGCAGGGAGGGGTTACATAGCAATCAGCCCCAGCATTTT. This gives the protein CASREGLHSNQPQHF.

On this clone: One junction end disagrees with the germline gene, perhaps due to a read error. V is TRBV6-5 and J is TRBJ2-7; no reliable D call. There are 11 residues in the CDR3. Germline V lookup: CDR1 MNHEY, CDR2 SVGAGI. As DNA, the CDR3 is TGTGCCAGCAGTCACTCCTACGAGCAGTACTTC. This gives the protein CASSHSYEQYF.

The chain employs TRBV10-3 and TRBJ2-5; 10 bases map to TRBD2. This CDR3 is 16 amino acids long. Germline lookup yields CDR1 ENHRY and CDR2 SYGVKD. Trimming removed 0 bases from V and 1 base from J; junction bases left unmatched: 2. The CDR3, as DNA: TGTGCCATCAGTGAGTCGCCTAGCGGGGGCCAAGAGACCCAGTACTTC. It translates to CAISESPSGGQETQYF.

V gene TRBV5-6 combines with J gene TRBJ2-6, with D possibly being TRBD2 (7 bases). Trimming took off 0 bases at V and 3 bases at J, with 10 bases between the two ends. The CDR3 is made up of 16 amino acids. Germline V gives CDR1 SGHDT, CDR2 YYEEEE. This CDR3 reads CASSLVGGGGANVLTF. Written as DNA, the CDR3 is TGTGCCAGCAGCTTGGTAGGGGGGGGTGGGGCCAACGTCCTGACTTTC.

V usage is TRBV7-8 and J usage is TRBJ2-5; possibly TRBD1 for D (6 bases). V was trimmed by 5 bases and J by 3 bases, leaving 10 bases between them. Germline CDR1 is SGHVS and CDR2 is FQNEAQ. The CDR3 has 13 amino acids. CDR3 loop: CASSRDIEETQYF. CDR3 nucleotides: TGTGCCAGCAGCCGGGACATAGAAGAGACCCAGTACTTC.

This sequence joins TRBV3-1 (or the pseudogene TRBV3-2) and TRBJ2-7, with 10 bases matching TRBD2. Germline lookup yields CDR1 LGHDT and CDR2 YNNKEL (reference sequence). The CDR3 is made up of 15 amino acids. Losses at the gene ends were 7 bases for V and 6 bases for J; bases not matched to a gene: 12. The CDR3 sequence is CASTLAGTSDTEQYF. For the CDR3, the DNA is TGTGCCAGCACCCTCGCCGGGACTAGCGACACCGAGCAGTACTTC.

The V call is TRBV5-6, the J call TRBJ1-6, with unresolved D. The CDR3 is 14 amino acids. Trimming cost V 0 bases and J 15 bases, with 16 bases left between them. CDR1 and CDR2 from the germline V gene are SGHDT and YYEEEE. DNA of the CDR3: TGTGCCAGCAGCTTGGCGTCGACGGTGGAGTACCTCCACTTT. Amino acid sequence: CASSLASTVEYLHF. The variable domain in full, completed from reference TRBV5-6 and TRBJ1-6, reads DAGVTQSPTHLIKTRGQQVTLRCSPKSGHDTVSWYQQALGQGPQFIFQYYEEEERQRGNFPDRFSGHQFPNYSSELNVNALLLGDSALYLCASSLASTVEYLHFGNGTRLTVT.

The chain links TRBV9 to TRBJ2-3, with 11 bases matching TRBD2. CDR3 length equals 15 residues. Germline CDR1 reads SGDLS; CDR2 reads YYNGEE. J gave up 6 bases and V 2 bases, and 5 bases lay outside the gene matches. The CDR3 DNA is TGTGCCAGCAGCGTGACTAGCGGGACCCCGGATACGCAGTATTTT. Translation gives CASSVTSGTPDTQYF.

The DNA of the CDR3 is TGTGCCAGCAGCTTTAGGGGGGGGAATCAGCCCCAGCATTTT. Translating it yields CASSFRGGNQPQHF. The chain has TRBV5-6 and TRBJ1-5; TRBD1 is a possible D gene (6 bases). Germline CDR1 and CDR2: SGHDT and YYEEEE. The CDR3 totals 14 residues. V lost 2 bases and J 4 bases, leaving 10 bases between the germline ends.

The chain employs TRBV11-3 and TRBJ1-1, with 9 bases identical to TRBD1. The CDR3 covers 14 residues. J lost 4 bases, V lost 5 bases, and 5 bases had no gene match. The germline CDR1 and CDR2 sequences are SGHNT and YENEEA. CDR3 sequence: CASSRDREGTEAFF. CDR3 coding DNA: TGTGCCAGCAGCCGGGACAGGGAGGGCACTGAAGCTTTCTTT.